The 17 T cell receptor beta chains presented below share a single source sample, sequenced in a study of regulatory T cells in long-lasting Graves disease. Sample time point: persistent/refractory GD, antithyroid drugs over 5 years with positive TRAb. The authors made the TCR library using RNA they extracted from PBMCs. Researchers made TCR beta libraries by using iRepertoire HTBI primers and running Arm-PCR on CDR3 regions. TCRdb independently ran MiXCR on the multiplex PCR reads; one entry per CDR3 protein. The profile covers a few hundred thousand distinct CDR3 sequences, with roughly 20% appearing a single time and 28% taken by the ten largest. The sequenced sample was peripheral blood mononuclear cells (PBMCs), obtained when the disease was refractory, from a patient treated with antithyroid drugs. The receptors come from a woman aged 40-49 years with Graves disease.

In this sample, this clonotype turned up many times. The V gene is TRBV28, the J gene TRBJ1-5; D might be TRBD1 (5 bases). V lost 6 bases to trimming and J lost 4 bases, with 7 bases between them. CDR3 length: 12 residues. Germline lookup yields CDR1 MDHEN and CDR2 SYDVKM. CDR3 loop: CASRGPNQPQHF. In DNA form, the CDR3 reads TGTGCCAGCAGGGGACCAAATCAGCCCCAGCATTTT.

This clonotype came up many times. The V and J genes are TRBV6-1 and TRBJ2-4, with unresolved D. The V gene lost 5 bases and the J gene lost 0 bases, with 14 bases spanning the gap. Germline loops: CDR1 MNHNS, CDR2 SASEGT. CDR3 length: 16 amino acids. The CDR3 nucleotides are TGTGCCAGCAGTATAAAGGGCGAATTAGCCAAAAACATTCAGTACTTC. It yields the protein CASSIKGELAKNIQYF.

The rearrangement links TRBV27 to TRBJ2-2; 7 nucleotides align to TRBD2. The V segment lost 1 base and the J segment 1 base; nucleotides outside the gene matches: 6. The CDR3 sequence is 17 residues long. Germline CDR1 is MNHEY and CDR2 is SMNVEV (reference sequence). As DNA, the CDR3 is TGTGCCAGCAGTTTATACGGGCTAGCGGTGAACACCGGGGAGCTGTTTTTT. This codes for CASSLYGLAVNTGELFF.

The chain recombines TRBV19 with TRBJ2-2; D unclear. CDR1 and CDR2 from the germline V gene are LNHDA and SQIVND (reference sequence). This CDR3 has 16 residues. Trimming removed 6 bases at V and 5 bases at J, with 19 bases between. The CDR3 loop reads CASSHGSFLLTGELFF. The DNA for the CDR3 is TGTGCCAGTAGCCATGGGTCCTTTCTCTTAACCGGGGAGCTGTTTTTT.

CDR3 protein: CASSSLEKLFF. In DNA form, the CDR3 reads TGTGCCAGCAGCTCCCTCGAAAAACTGTTTTTT. This rearrangement joins TRBV28 to TRBJ1-4; D is undetermined. The CDR3 extends over 11 amino acids. V gave up 6 bases and J gave up 8 bases, with 7 bases separating them. Germline CDR1 is MDHEN and CDR2 is SYDVKM.

The chain joins TRBV7-2 to TRBJ2-3; D remains ambiguous. The V and J ends lost 5 bases and 0 bases respectively, with 12 bases between them. This CDR3 has 15 amino acids. Germline-derived CDR1 and CDR2 are SGHTA and FQGNSA. Here the CDR3 reads CASSPHLSSTDTQYF. The CDR3 DNA is TGTGCCAGCAGCCCTCACCTAAGTAGCACAGATACGCAGTATTTT.

This clonotype was picked up a small number of times. V gene TRBV3-1 combines with J gene TRBJ2-3; 8 bases align to TRBD2. Trimming cost V 4 bases and J 4 bases; bases outside gene matches: 4. The CDR3 has 14 amino acids. Germline V lookup: CDR1 LGHDT, CDR2 YNNKEL (reference sequence). CDR3 protein: CASSPTSGADTQYF. The CDR3 DNA follows: TGTGCCAGCAGCCCAACTAGCGGCGCAGATACGCAGTATTTT.

V is TRBV19 and J is TRBJ1-1; D call uncertain. Germline CDR1 LNHDA, CDR2 SQIVND (reference sequence). Trimming stripped 7 bases from V and 11 bases from J, with 14 bases between. This CDR3 has 11 amino acids. The CDR3 coding sequence is TGTGCCAGTATAGGTACGAATGGGGCTTTCTTT. This sequence encodes CASIGTNGAFF.

The chain is built from TRBV7-2 and TRBJ2-1; D is perhaps TRBD1 (6 bases). CDR1 is SGHTA and CDR2 is FQGNSA in the germline V gene. V shed 2 bases and J shed 7 bases, with 18 bases lying between them. The CDR3 is made up of 16 amino acids. CDR3 coding DNA: TGTGCCAGCAGCTTAAGGGGGTCCGGTCAGAGGAATGAGCAGTTCTTC. Its protein is CASSLRGSGQRNEQFF.

In this sample, this clonotype turned up many times. The chain couples TRBV20-1 to TRBJ1-6, with 8 bases aligning to TRBD1. The V gene end was trimmed by 6 bases and the J gene end by 10 bases; junction bases not matched to a gene: 11. Per the germline V gene, CDR1 is DFQATT and CDR2 is SNEGSKA (reference sequence). This CDR3 contains 14 residues. DNA for the CDR3: TGCAGTGCCAGGACAGGGTATTGGGTATCACCCCTCCACTTT. Amino acid sequence: CSARTGYWVSPLHF.

This chain joins TRBV6-1 and TRBJ2-1, with a possible D match to TRBD2 (6 bases). Looked up from germline, CDR1 is MNHNS and CDR2 is SASEGT. V was pared by 6 bases and J by 7 bases, with 7 bases between. The length of the CDR3 is 11 residues. The CDR3 sequence: CASRDYNEQFF. The CDR3 region has the DNA TGTGCCAGCAGGGACTATAATGAGCAGTTCTTC.

A word on this clonotype: One end of the junction fails to match germline, which may point to a read error. The CDR3 DNA is TGTGCCAGCAGTTCCCAACGGGTAGCCAAAGACATTCAGTACTTC. This sequence encodes CASSSQRVAKDIQYF. V gene TRBV12-3 or TRBV12-4 combines with J gene TRBJ2-4; D is undetermined. This CDR3 has 15 residues.

In its sample, this clonotype was seen a few times. The rearrangement uses TRBV7-8 and TRBJ2-5, with 8 bases fitting TRBD1. This CDR3 has 16 amino acids. The V and J ends lost 4 bases and 3 bases, in that order; junction bases with no gene match: 10. Germline V gives CDR1 SGHVS, CDR2 FQNEAQ. This chain's CDR3 is CASSSLDRAGKETQYF. The CDR3 DNA sequence: TGTGCCAGCAGCTCCTTGGACAGGGCAGGAAAAGAGACCCAGTACTTC.

This clonotype was seen a handful of times. V gene TRBV12-3 or TRBV12-4 combines with J gene TRBJ2-5, with D uncertain. The CDR3 extends over 13 amino acids. V lost 6 bases and J 4 bases, leaving 12 bases between the germline ends. CDR3 amino acids: CASSERVSETQYF. The CDR3 region has the DNA TGTGCCAGCAGCGAACGGGTTTCAGAGACCCAGTACTTC.

There are many counts of this clonotype. This chain connects TRBV27 to TRBJ1-6; the D is unclear. Between the trimmed V and J ends, which lost 6 bases and 7 bases, there was a span of 10 bases. The CDR3 is 13 residues long. The germline V gene has CDR1 MNHEY and CDR2 SMNVEV (reference sequence). CDR3 residues: CASRGVGNSPLHF. As DNA, the CDR3 is TGTGCCAGCAGGGGAGTCGGCAATTCACCCCTCCACTTT.

This clonotype was seen more than once but under ten times. This chain connects TRBV20-1 to TRBJ2-1; 8 bases agree with TRBD1. J gave up 4 bases and V 3 bases, and 5 bases lay outside the gene matches. The CDR3 is 14 amino acids. Germline CDR1 and CDR2: DFQATT and SNEGSKA (reference sequence). The CDR3 DNA reads as TGCAGTGCTAGGAACAGGGGGTTTTACAATGAGCAGTTCTTC. This sequence encodes CSARNRGFYNEQFF.

This clonotype appeared once. The V gene is TRBV7-9, the J gene TRBJ2-7; D uncertain. The CDR3 consists of 12 residues. In germline, CDR1 is SEHNR, CDR2 FQNEAQ (reference sequence). V was trimmed by 6 bases and J by 5 bases, leaving 11 bases between them. CDR3 sequence: CASSTGFNEQYF. CDR3 coding DNA: TGTGCCAGCAGTACTGGGTTTAACGAGCAGTACTTC.